These 26 T cell receptor beta chains originate from one sample sequenced in a study of molecular identifiers for immune sequencing clone quantification. TCRdb re-derived calls from the PCR reads in MiXCR, one entry per CDR3 protein. The profile shows tens of thousands of distinct CDR3 sequences, less than 25% of them singletons. The sequenced material came from naive CD8+ T cells from blood, with Jurkat cell RNA spiked in. The subset here: FACS-sorted CD8+CD4-CCR7+CD45RA+ naive T cells. The receptor set was obtained from a human donor in good health. Some libraries in this study had Jurkat cell RNA spiked in.

This clonotype was seen many times. The rearrangement uses TRBV12-3 or TRBV12-4 and TRBJ1-4; the match to TRBD1 covers 10 bases. Trimming removed 5 bases from V and 0 bases from J; junction bases left unmatched: 3. This CDR3 spans 16 amino acids. DNA of the CDR3: TGTGCCAGCAGTGGGACAGGGGAAGCAACTAATGAAAAACTGTTTTTT. As protein: CASSGTGEATNEKLFF.

Concerning this clonotype itself: This may arise from a read error, as a much more abundant clone is one base away. This chain joins TRBV4-1 and TRBJ1-4; a weak D match, TRBD1 (5 bases). The CDR3 is 14 residues long. Germline CDR1 is MGHRA and CDR2 is YSYEKL. In nucleotides, the CDR3 is TGCGCCAGCAGCCAGACCCCCGGGGGTGAAAAACTGTCTTTT. Translating it yields CASSQTPGGEKLSF.

This clonotype was seen ten or more times. The CDR3, as DNA: TGTGCCAGCAATTCTGGAAACACCATATATTTT. This translates into CASNSGNTIYF. The genes are TRBV12-3 or TRBV12-4 and TRBJ1-3; the D is unclear. The length of the CDR3 is 11 residues. The V gene lost 7 bases and the J gene lost 1 base, with 2 bases spanning the gap.

As for this clonotype: This may be a read error, as it is one base from a much larger clone. The genes are TRBV13 and TRBJ2-5; D possibly corresponds to TRBD1 (6 bases). V gave up 5 bases and J gave up 2 bases, with 12 bases separating them. The CDR3 totals 14 residues. Germline V gene sequence: CDR1 PRHDT, CDR2 FYEKMQ (reference sequence). CDR3 coding DNA: TGTGCCAGCAGCGGTGCCAGGGGACAAGAGACCCAGTACTTC. Translating it yields CASSGARGQETQYF.

The rearrangement links TRBV19 to TRBJ2-2, with 7 bases lining up with TRBD1. This CDR3 contains 16 residues. Germline CDR1 and CDR2: LNHDA and SQIVND (reference sequence). V trimming: 9 bases; J trimming: 6 bases; junction bases outside the gene matches: 16. This CDR3 reads CASTYGQEALAGELFF. The DNA of the CDR3 is TGTGCCAGCACCTACGGACAGGAGGCTTTAGCCGGGGAGCTGTTTTTT.

This clonotype showed up many times. The rearrangement joins TRBV5-4 to TRBJ1-1; weak D call: TRBD1 (6 bases). Deletions cut 0 bases from V and 5 bases from J, with 14 bases between. From germline, CDR1 is SGHNT and CDR2 YYREEE (reference sequence). This CDR3 region has 15 residues. This CDR3 is CASSLDAGVGTEAFF. The CDR3 DNA sequence: TGTGCCAGCAGCTTGGATGCAGGGGTTGGGACTGAAGCTTTCTTT.

This clonotype has at least ten counts. The J gene is TRBJ2-5, the V gene TRBV12-3 or TRBV12-4; the D gene is possibly TRBD2 (6 bases). The germline V and J ends were trimmed by 0 bases and 2 bases, with 7 bases remaining between them. The CDR3 runs 14 residues. The CDR3 loop is CASSLAGGQETQYF. Here the CDR3 DNA reads TGTGCCAGCAGTTTAGCGGGGGGACAAGAGACCCAGTACTTC.

This clonotype was counted ten times or more. The chain has TRBV6-2 or TRBV6-3 and TRBJ2-3, with 8 bases matching TRBD2. V gave up 5 bases and J gave up 5 bases; unmatched junction bases: 12. Germline CDR1 MNHEY, CDR2 SVGEGT. CDR3 length: 16 amino acids. The CDR3 nucleotides read TGTGCCAGCAGTCCCCGGGCGGGGGGATTAGGAGATACGCAGTATTTT. This gives the protein CASSPRAGGLGDTQYF.

This clonotype was seen repeatedly, ten times or more. The rearrangement links TRBV6-5 to TRBJ2-7; 15 nucleotides agree with TRBD2. The germline CDR1 and CDR2 sequences are MNHEY and SVGAGI. Trimming cost V 0 bases and J 2 bases; bases outside gene matches: 5. CDR3 length: 18 amino acids. For the CDR3, the DNA is TGTGCCAGCAGTTACTCAAGGACTAGCGGGAGGGGCCCCTACGAGCAGTACTTC. The encoded protein is CASSYSRTSGRGPYEQYF.

At least ten counts were recorded for this clonotype. The chain has TRBV7-6 and TRBJ2-2; D ambiguous. CDR3 length: 12 amino acids. CDR1 is SGHVS and CDR2 is FNYEAQ in the germline V gene. Trimming took 5 bases from V and 7 from J, leaving 8 bases between them. CDR3 in amino acids: CASSTPVGELFF. The CDR3 DNA sequence: TGTGCCAGCAGCACCCCCGTCGGGGAGCTGTTTTTT.

Concerning this clonotype itself: Since a much larger clone is just one base distant, this may be a read error. The missing conserved phenylalanine or tryptophan at the end of this CDR3 makes a read error likely. The chain links TRBV7-9 to TRBJ1-4; 8 nucleotides align to TRBD1. CDR1 is SEHNR and CDR2 is FQNEAQ in the germline V gene (reference sequence). With 4 bases clipped from V and 6 bases from J, the junction kept 10 bases outside the gene matches. The CDR3 sequence is 16 residues long. CDR3 DNA sequence: TGTGCCAGCAGCTCATTCGTAGGGGACAGGCATGAAAAACTGTTTCTT. Amino acid sequence: CASSSFVGDRHEKLFL.

This clonotype appeared many times. V and J are TRBV29-1 and TRBJ2-5; possible D gene TRBD2, 6 bases. CDR1 is SQVTM, CDR2 ANQGSEA, per germline. The CDR3 has 15 residues. Between the trimmed V and J ends, which lost 2 bases and 2 bases, there was a span of 15 bases. CDR3 in DNA: TGCAGCGTTGAAATTTACGCTAGCGAACAAGAGACCCAGTACTTC. Encoded protein: CSVEIYASEQETQYF. Looking up the rest from reference TRBV29-1 and TRBJ2-5 gives the full variable domain: SAVISQKPSRDICQRGTSLTIQCQVDSQVTMMFWYRQQPGQSLTLIATANQGSEATYESGFVIDKFPISRPNLTFSTLTVSNMSPEDSSIYLCSVEIYASEQETQYFGPGTRLLVL.

Comment on this clonotype: A read error may be the cause here, since a much bigger clone is one base away. The gene calls are TRBV24-1 and TRBJ1-4, with 7 bases lining up with TRBD1. The CDR3 totals 15 residues. The germline V gene encodes CDR1 KGHDR and CDR2 SFDVKD. CDR3 amino acids: CATSEGTATNGKLFF. CDR3 nucleotides: TGTGCCACCAGTGAGGGGACAGCAACTAATGGAAAACTGTTTTTT.

A note on this clonotype: A much larger clone differs from this one at a single base, so this may be a read error. The chain uses TRBV6-6 and TRBJ2-1, with 8 bases fitting TRBD2. This CDR3 is 16 amino acids long. The germline V gene has CDR1 MNHNY and CDR2 SVGAGI (reference sequence). This CDR3 is CASGYSTSGSYNEQFF. In DNA form, the CDR3 reads TGTGCCAGCGGTTACTCTACTAGCGGCTCCTACAATGAGCAGTTCTTC.

A word on this clonotype: With a much larger clone just one base away, this may be a read error. The chain links TRBV4-1 to TRBJ2-3, with 7 bases lining up with TRBD2. The length of the CDR3 is 20 residues. In germline, CDR1 is MGHRA, CDR2 YSYEKL. The CDR3 nucleotides are TGCGCCAGCAGCCAAAGATCCTTCGGGGGGTTGCTCCAACACACAGCTACGCAGTATTTT. This codes for CASSQRSFGGLLQHTATQYF.

This clonotype was picked up many times. This chain links TRBV4-1 with TRBJ2-7, with 11 nucleotides matching TRBD1. V shed 4 bases and J 3 bases; nucleotides not matched to a gene: 5. The CDR3 totals 15 residues. Per germline, CDR1 MGHRA and CDR2 YSYEKL. Here the CDR3 DNA reads TGCGCCAGCAGCCTCCGGACAGGGGGCCGCTACGAGCAGTACTTC. Protein sequence: CASSLRTGGRYEQYF.

Note on this clonotype: It may be a read error: a sequence one base away is much more abundant. The chain couples TRBV9 to TRBJ2-3; perhaps TRBD2 as D (7 bases). The CDR3 sequence is 16 residues long. V dropped 4 bases and J dropped 5 bases, with 20 bases sitting between them. The germline gives CDR1 SGDLS, CDR2 YYNGEE. DNA of the CDR3: TGTGCCAGCAGCCCCTGGGGAGGGGGGTACATAGATACGCAGTATTTT. This encodes CASSPWGGGYIDTQYF.

As to this clonotype: Possible read error: a much larger clone is one base away. The chain joins TRBV4-3 to TRBJ1-4; D unclear. This CDR3 has 13 amino acids. The germline V gene encodes CDR1 LGHNA and CDR2 YSLEER. Trimming pared 7 bases from V and 8 bases from J, leaving 14 bases between. Here the CDR3 DNA reads TGCGCCAGCAATGGGTGGTCTGGCGAAAAACTGTTTTTT. As protein: CASNGWSGEKLFF.

A remark on this clonotype: Given a much more abundant clone one base away, this may be a read error. This chain joins TRBV5-1 and TRBJ2-7; D is possibly TRBD2 (6 bases). V lost 7 bases and J lost 4, with 15 bases in between. The CDR3 totals 13 residues. Looked up from germline, CDR1 is SGHRS and CDR2 is YFSETQ. As DNA, the CDR3 is TGCGCCAGCGGCCCGGCGCGGGGTTACGAGCAGTACTTC. Translation: CASGPARGYEQYF.

About this clonotype: Possible read error: a much larger clone is one base away. The CDR3 DNA reads TGTGCCAGCAGTTATACTTATCCGGATACGCAGTATTTT. Amino acid sequence: CASSYTYPDTQYF. The chain uses TRBV6-2 or TRBV6-3 and TRBJ2-3, with no clear D. The V gene lost 3 bases and the J gene lost 6 bases, with 10 bases spanning the gap. The V gene's germline CDR1 is MNHEY and CDR2 SVGEGT. The CDR3 loop spans 13 amino acids.

This clonotype was found many times. The CDR3 loop is CASSFEVLADLNTEAFF. The CDR3 region has the DNA TGTGCCAGCAGTTTTGAGGTTTTGGCAGACCTGAACACTGAAGCTTTCTTT. The chain uses TRBV12-3 or TRBV12-4 and TRBJ1-1; D not resolved. The CDR3 contains 17 residues. Trimming took 3 bases from V and 0 from J, leaving 17 bases between them.

This clonotype was observed many times. The rearrangement uses TRBV4-3 and TRBJ2-5, with D possibly being TRBD1 or TRBD2 (5 bases each). CDR1 is LGHNA and CDR2 is YSLEER in the germline V gene. Trimming pared 1 base from V and 2 bases from J, leaving 20 bases between. The CDR3 consists of 18 residues. Written as DNA, the CDR3 is TGCGCCAGCAGCCAAGCCTTATTCCCAGGGACCCAACAAGAGACCCAGTACTTC. Translated, it gives CASSQALFPGTQQETQYF.

Concerning this clonotype: Possible read error: a much larger clone is one base away. The rearrangement uses TRBV12-3 or TRBV12-4 and TRBJ1-1, with unresolved D. This CDR3 is 14 amino acids long. V was pared by 3 bases and J by 3 bases, with 11 bases between. The CDR3 DNA reads TGTGCCAGCAGTTTGTCGTGGTCGCACACTGAAGCTTTCTTT. Protein: CASSLSWSHTEAFF.

In this sample, this clonotype turned up many times. The gene calls are TRBV27 and TRBJ2-3, with 9 bases lining up with TRBD1. In germline, CDR1 is MNHEY, CDR2 SMNVEV (reference sequence). The CDR3 is 14 amino acids. Losses at the gene ends were 8 bases for V and 5 bases for J; bases not matched to a gene: 8. The CDR3 sequence: CASRTDRGRDTQYF. The CDR3 DNA reads TGTGCCAGCCGAACGGACAGGGGTAGAGATACGCAGTATTTT.

This clonotype has at least ten counts. The genes are TRBV7-9 and TRBJ2-1, with 10 bases fitting TRBD1. Losses at the gene ends were 4 bases for V and 9 bases for J; bases not matched to a gene: 9. Germline-derived CDR1 and CDR2 are SEHNR and FQNEAQ (reference sequence). The CDR3 extends over 15 amino acids. CDR3 in DNA: TGTGCCAGCAGCTCTAGCCTCGACAGGGGGCCTGAGCAGTTCTTC. Residues: CASSSSLDRGPEQFF.

This clonotype was detected many times. The genes are TRBV14 and TRBJ2-3, with a tentative D call TRBD2 (5 bases). V was shortened by 7 bases and J by 2 bases, with 13 bases between the two germline ends. This CDR3 is 14 amino acids long. Germline V lookup: CDR1 SGHDN, CDR2 FVKESK. The CDR3 sequence: CASMGSYFTDTQYF. The CDR3 DNA reads as TGTGCCAGCATGGGGAGCTATTTCACAGATACGCAGTATTTT.